The clone carrying this T cell receptor beta chain occurred many times. Its antigen is not known. V dropped 0 bases and J dropped 0; count of bases not matched to a gene: 0. CDR3 length: 15 amino acids. Germline V gene data show CDR1 as SGHRS and CDR2 as YFSETQ. The sample comes from a study of blood T cells in healthy people across ages. Primers used in a second PCR of about 6 to 12 cycles were a sample-barcoded 5' primer and a J-beta primer mix. Tags on each cDNA molecule came from a template-switch adaptor with 12 random nucleotides. TCRdb reprocessed the 5' RACE reads with MiXCR, giving one entry per CDR3 protein. The sample holds more than 1.4 million distinct CDR3 sequences, around 42% seen once. Study-level results: Naive T cell percentage strongly correlated with TCR beta diversity.

Total RNA was extracted at no less than 6 micrograms per sample. Sequenced: blood. The genes are TRBV5-1 and TRBJ1-5, with 7 bases aligning to TRBD1. This receptor was identified in a young woman in good health. CDR3 in amino acids: CASSLDRGSNQPQHF. For the CDR3, the DNA is TGCGCCAGCAGCTTGGACAGGGGTAGCAATCAGCCCCAGCATTTT.